This T cell receptor (beta chain) was obtained from a study of blood T cell repertoires in COVID-19. In the original analysis: Amplification of reference gene primers was used by the study to estimate nucleated cell counts. Sequencing used immunoSEQ multiplex PCR; TCRdb keeps in-frame clones, though not all of them. D and trimming come from the DNA, and the V and J calls and clone size come from that table. The profile covers about 160,000 clones, with around 87% appearing a single time and around a tenth taken by the ten largest. The V and J ends lost 5 bases and 1 base, in that order; junction bases with no gene match: 4. Germline assignment: CDR1 SGHTA and CDR2 FQGNSA. This CDR3 comprises 15 residues. Enrolment of Seattle patients took place during active infection, and they were followed longitudinally.

Sequenced input: peripheral blood. The V gene is TRBV7-2, the J gene TRBJ2-7; 11 bases line up with TRBD2. The clonotype originates from a woman in her 70s with COVID-19, enrolled during active disease. CDR3 nucleotides: TGTGCCAGCAGCCCTCGACTAGCGGGATCCTACGAGCAGTACTTC. Protein sequence: CASSPRLAGSYEQYF.